The clone carrying this TCR delta chain was seen more than once but under ten times. What it binds is not known. This DNA's translation differs at residue 16 from TCRdb's protein, which comes from a much larger clone; a read error is likely, and the protein shown is translated from the DNA. These data originate in a study of γδ T cells in repeated Plasmodium falciparum infection. The overall study: Sampling occurred at baseline, pre-infection for selected infections, and 21 days post-infection. Some Malian samples span acute malaria episodes; others come from no-transmission periods.

Whole-study findings and limits: Malian donors came from one small rural village, predominantly one ethnic group.

TCRdb reanalysed the multiplex PCR reads via CATT. The profile shows approximately 50,000 delta-chain clones, roughly 1.9% of them singletons. Sequenced: gamma-delta T cells from blood. The TCR was taken from a pool of human donors (malaria-infected and uninfected, not separated).

CDR3 sequence (DNA): TGTGCTCTTGGGGAAAGGGTCCTTTACCTAAGCGGACCGACTGGGAGCTTCATCACCGATAAACTCATCTTT. Encoded protein: CALGERVLYLSGPTGSFITDKLIF. The chain is built from TRDV1 and TRDJ1; D is perhaps TRDD3 (6 bases). Because TCRdb records no J gene, it was assigned here through a match of the DNA to germline. This CDR3 spans 24 amino acids. Germline assignment: CDR1 TSWWSYY and CDR2 QGS. V was shortened by 2 bases and J by 1 base, with 38 bases between the two germline ends.